This T cell receptor (beta chain) originates from a study of blood T cell repertoires in COVID-19. On the study more broadly: The cDNA or gDNA used as material had been derived from T cells, B-cell-depleted T cells, or PBMCs.

Authors' methods: Estimates of nucleated cell counts were drawn from the amplification of reference gene primers. Profiled with immunoSEQ multiplex PCR; TCRdb holds only in-frame clones, not every one. D and trimming were read from the DNA, whereas the V and J calls and clone size are those reported in that table. In the table there are about 140,000 clones, approximately 91% of which are singletons. The germline V gene encodes CDR1 SGHTA and CDR2 FQGNSA. V was clipped by 1 base and J by 0 bases, with 13 bases between them. The CDR3 consists of 16 residues. This receptor was taken from a man aged 65 to 79 with acute or convalescent COVID-19. This chain joins TRBV7-2 and TRBJ2-7, with a weak D call TRBD2 (6 bases). The sequenced sample was peripheral blood. This CDR3 is CASSLGYRDFSYEQYF. The DNA for the CDR3 is TGTGCCAGCAGCTTAGGGTACCGGGACTTCTCCTACGAGCAGTACTTC.